This T cell receptor beta chain stems from a study of CD8+ T cells in alopecia areata. Treatment described: oral pan-JAK inhibitor, 5-10 mg twice daily. PBMCs, the starting material, were the source of sorted CD4+ and CD8+ T cells. As the sequencing template, cDNA was produced by extracting RNA and reverse transcribing it. Sequencing used immunoSEQ multiplex PCR; TCRdb keeps in-frame clones, though not all of them. The sample holds around 190,000 clones; 64% are singletons and the top ten take more than 3.5%. In germline, CDR1 is SGHAT, CDR2 FQNNGV. Trimming shortened V by 5 bases and J by 2 bases, and 10 bases separated the two germline ends. The CDR3 has 13 residues.

This specimen was CD4+ T cells sorted from blood, taken at week 4, from a patient treated with tofacitinib. This clonotype was sampled from a human donor with alopecia areata. This chain connects TRBV11-2 to TRBJ2-7, with D unresolved. The CDR3 sequence is CASSPSNTYEQYF. CDR3 sequence (DNA): TGTGCCAGCAGCCCAAGCAACACCTACGAGCAGTACTTC.